The present T cell receptor (beta chain) was sequenced within a study of blood T cell repertoires in COVID-19. Libraries were prepared by immunoSEQ multiplex PCR; TCRdb keeps only in-frame clonotypes and omits some of them. In the table there are over 200,000 clones, 70% to 90% of which are singletons. There are 14 residues in the CDR3. Germline CDR1 is SGHTS and CDR2 is YDEGEE. V was clipped by 0 bases and J by 5 bases, with 11 bases between them. Symptom resolution, clearance, or two negative PCRs marked the recovered donors of Cohort 3. In this sample, this clone turned up once. The receptor was derived from a man aged 40-55 years who had recovered from COVID-19. The chain employs TRBV5-8 and TRBJ1-1, with D hard to call. Specimen: PBMCs or T cells enriched from blood (not recorded which). CDR3 in amino acids: CASSLGLAGTEAFF. The CDR3 DNA is TGTGCCAGCAGCTTGGGTTTAGCGGGGACTGAAGCTTTCTTT.